A selection of T cell receptor beta chains follows, all from one sample in a study of blood T cells in healthy people across ages. Via MiXCR, TCRdb re-called the 5' RACE reads, giving one row per CDR3 protein. Found here are about a million distinct CDR3 sequences, 48% of them singletons; the top ten hold under 15%. Sequenced: blood. These receptors came from a young man in good health. Each CDR3 is given with its conserved first and last residue. D genes are given only for firm matches. Size tells how often a clone was seen (once, few, many) or the class of an expanded clone, and some rows leave it out.

v_call: TRBV7-2
clone_size: .
j_call: TRBJ1-2
d_call: TRBD1
cdr3_nt: TGTGCCAGCAGCAAACGACAGGGGGCGGGAGTAGATGGCTACACCTTC
cdr3_aa: CASSKRQGAGVDGYTF

v_call: TRBV9
clone_size: few
j_call: TRBJ2-1
d_call: TRBD2
cdr3_nt: TGTGCCAGCAGCGCAGGGACTAACCGGTACAATGAGCAGTTCTTC
cdr3_aa: CASSAGTNRYNEQFF

v_call: TRBV7-9
clone_size: once
j_call: TRBJ2-3
d_call: .
cdr3_nt: TGTGCCAGCAGCTCTACCCCGACTAGCACAGATACGCAGTATTTT
cdr3_aa: CASSSTPTSTDTQYF

v_call: TRBV4-1
clone_size: .
j_call: TRBJ1-5
d_call: TRBD1
cdr3_nt: TGCGCCAGCAGCCAAGAGGGGACAGTTAGTAATCGGCCCCAGCATTTT
cdr3_aa: CASSQEGTVSNRPQHF

v_call: TRBV4-3
clone_size: .
j_call: TRBJ1-5
d_call: .
cdr3_nt: TGCGCCAGCAGCCAAGATCACAGGCAATGGCAGCCCCAGCATTTT
cdr3_aa: CASSQDHRQWQPQHF

v_call: TRBV29-1
clone_size: .
j_call: TRBJ2-7
d_call: .
cdr3_nt: TGCAGCGTTGAATTCGCCAGGGCCGAAGAGCAGTACTTC
cdr3_aa: CSVEFARAEEQYF

v_call: TRBV20-1
clone_size: once
j_call: TRBJ1-2
d_call: TRBD1
cdr3_nt: TGCAGTGCTTCGACAGGGGAGGAGGGCTACACCTTC
cdr3_aa: CSASTGEEGYTF

v_call: TRBV11-1
clone_size: few
j_call: TRBJ2-7
d_call: TRBD2
cdr3_nt: TGTGCCAGCAGCTCGGGACTAGCGGGGGTTGCGGAGCAGTACTTC
cdr3_aa: CASSSGLAGVAEQYF

v_call: TRBV20-1
clone_size: .
j_call: TRBJ1-5
d_call: TRBD1
cdr3_nt: TGCAGTGCTAGGTCCGGGACAGGTCTCAATCAGCCCCAGCATTTT
cdr3_aa: CSARSGTGLNQPQHF

v_call: TRBV6-6
clone_size: .
j_call: TRBJ2-3
d_call: .
cdr3_nt: TGTGCCAGCAGTTACGTCGCCAGCACAGATACGCAGTATTTT
cdr3_aa: CASSYVASTDTQYF

v_call: TRBV2
clone_size: few
j_call: TRBJ2-7
d_call: TRBD2
cdr3_nt: TGTGCCAGCGCCCCCCTAGCGGATTCAACCCAGTACTTC
cdr3_aa: CASAPLADSTQYF

v_call: TRBV7-9
clone_size: .
j_call: TRBJ1-1
d_call: .
cdr3_nt: TGTGCCAGCAGCTTAGCCGGATTCCCTGAAGCTTTCTTT
cdr3_aa: CASSLAGFPEAFF

v_call: TRBV6-4
clone_size: .
j_call: TRBJ1-1
d_call: .
cdr3_nt: TGTGCCCGCAGTCGGAGGACGGAGAACACTGAAGCTTTCTTT
cdr3_aa: CARSRRTENTEAFF

v_call: TRBV4-2
clone_size: .
j_call: TRBJ1-4
d_call: .
cdr3_nt: TGTGCCAGCAGCCGAGAGAAGGGAGCAAGTGAAAAACTGTTTTTT
cdr3_aa: CASSREKGASEKLFF

v_call: TRBV6-2/TRBV6-3
clone_size: .
j_call: TRBJ2-7
d_call: .
cdr3_nt: TGTGCCAGCAGTAAAACGGTCTACGAGCAGTACTTC
cdr3_aa: CASSKTVYEQYF

v_call: TRBV5-1
clone_size: .
j_call: TRBJ1-2
d_call: .
cdr3_nt: TGCGCCAGCAGCCAAGATAGGACGGGAGAGAACTATGGCTACACCTTC
cdr3_aa: CASSQDRTGENYGYTF

v_call: TRBV4-1
clone_size: .
j_call: TRBJ1-5
d_call: .
cdr3_nt: TGCGCCAGCAGCCAAGGCGAGATTTATAGCAATCAGCCCCAGCATTTT
cdr3_aa: CASSQGEIYSNQPQHF

v_call: TRBV10-3
clone_size: many
j_call: TRBJ1-1
d_call: .
cdr3_nt: TGTGCCATCAGTGAGTCGAGGGAGGGGAACACTGAAGCTTTCTTT
cdr3_aa: CAISESREGNTEAFF

v_call: TRBV9
clone_size: few
j_call: TRBJ1-3
d_call: .
cdr3_nt: TGTGCCAGCAGCGTAGAACCGGTCTCTGGAAACACCATATATTTT
cdr3_aa: CASSVEPVSGNTIYF

v_call: TRBV28
clone_size: .
j_call: TRBJ2-4
d_call: .
cdr3_nt: TGTGCCAGCAGTCCCCTGGACAGTCTGGCCAAAAACATTCAGTACTTC
cdr3_aa: CASSPLDSLAKNIQYF

v_call: TRBV24-1
clone_size: .
j_call: TRBJ2-1
d_call: .
cdr3_nt: TGTGCCACAGCCCCCGCTAGGGCTCGTGAGCAGTTCTTC
cdr3_aa: CATAPARAREQFF

v_call: TRBV7-6
clone_size: few
j_call: TRBJ2-1
d_call: .
cdr3_nt: TGTGCCAGCAGCTCGGCCACAAAATCCTCCTACAATGAGCAGTTCTTC
cdr3_aa: CASSSATKSSYNEQFF

v_call: TRBV20-1
clone_size: .
j_call: TRBJ2-5
d_call: TRBD1
cdr3_nt: TGCAGCGCCACCAGGGGGCCCCAAGAGACCCAGTACTTC
cdr3_aa: CSATRGPQETQYF

v_call: TRBV7-2
clone_size: .
j_call: TRBJ1-5
d_call: .
cdr3_nt: TGTGCCAGCAGCTTATCACTAGCACGGCCCAGCAATCAGCCCCAGCATTTT
cdr3_aa: CASSLSLARPSNQPQHF

v_call: TRBV9
clone_size: many
j_call: TRBJ2-3
d_call: .
cdr3_nt: TGTGCCAGCAGCGCCGGACTGAGCACAGATACGCAGTATTTT
cdr3_aa: CASSAGLSTDTQYF

v_call: TRBV6-2/TRBV6-3
clone_size: many
j_call: TRBJ2-7
d_call: .
cdr3_nt: TGTGCCAGCAGTCCGACAGAGTCCTACGAGCAGTACTTC
cdr3_aa: CASSPTESYEQYF

v_call: TRBV7-3
clone_size: .
j_call: TRBJ2-5
d_call: .
cdr3_nt: TGTGCCAGCAGCTCGACTCCAAGCTCCTACAATGAGCAGTACTTC
cdr3_aa: CASSSTPSSYNEQYF

v_call: TRBV29-1
clone_size: .
j_call: TRBJ1-2
d_call: .
cdr3_nt: TGCAGCGTTTCTGGGAACCAAGCTAACTATGGCTACACCTTC
cdr3_aa: CSVSGNQANYGYTF

v_call: TRBV12-3/TRBV12-4
clone_size: .
j_call: TRBJ2-3
d_call: TRBD2
cdr3_nt: TGTGCCAGCAGAAGCGGGGGGGAAGCAGATGTGCAGTATTTT
cdr3_aa: CASRSGGEADVQYF

v_call: TRBV6-1
clone_size: .
j_call: TRBJ2-7
d_call: .
cdr3_nt: TGTGCCAGCAGTGAACGGGACATGTACGAGCAGTACTTC
cdr3_aa: CASSERDMYEQYF

v_call: TRBV5-5
clone_size: .
j_call: TRBJ1-2
d_call: .
cdr3_nt: TGTGCCAGCAGCTTGGTCGTGGACGGGGGAGTAGGCTACACCTTC
cdr3_aa: CASSLVVDGGVGYTF

v_call: TRBV7-2
clone_size: .
j_call: TRBJ2-6
d_call: TRBD1
cdr3_nt: TGTGCCAGCAGCTTCGGACAGGCCTACTCTGGGGCCAACGTCCTGACTTTC
cdr3_aa: CASSFGQAYSGANVLTF

v_call: TRBV7-2
clone_size: many
j_call: TRBJ2-5
d_call: .
cdr3_nt: TGTGCCAGCAGCTTAGTGGGGAGCCAAGAGACCCAGTACTTC
cdr3_aa: CASSLVGSQETQYF

v_call: TRBV28
clone_size: .
j_call: TRBJ2-7
d_call: TRBD1
cdr3_nt: TGTGCCAGCAGCGCACAGGGGGCCCCAAGTGACGAGCAGTACTTC
cdr3_aa: CASSAQGAPSDEQYF